These 18 T cell receptor beta chains share one sample of origin, sequenced in a study of response to subunit inactivated influenza vaccine. MiXCR, applied by TCRdb to the RT-PCR reads, yields one record per CDR3 protein. The sample lists around 750,000 distinct CDR3 sequences; 21% were seen once. Sequences were derived from PBMCs from blood, sampled roughly 5 days after vaccination. The receptor set was obtained from a man in his fifties or sixties who received an inactivated influenza vaccine.

This clonotype was counted at least ten times. The chain carries TRBV12-3 or TRBV12-4 and TRBJ2-1, with D possibly being TRBD1 (6 bases). The CDR3 covers 15 residues. The V end lost 4 bases, the J end lost 2 bases, and 12 bases lay between the germline ends. The chain's CDR3 is CASSSGTPTYNEQFF. CDR3 sequence (DNA): TGTGCCAGCAGTTCGGGGACACCAACCTACAATGAGCAGTTCTTC.

The chain combines TRBV12-3 or TRBV12-4 with TRBJ2-7, with TRBD1 matching 10 bases. Trimming at V came to 5 bases and at J to 0 bases, leaving 4 bases not matched to a gene. This CDR3 has 15 residues. Here the CDR3 DNA reads TGTGCCAGCAGTAGCCGGACAGGGGGCTCCTACGAGCAGTACTTC. The encoded protein is CASSSRTGGSYEQYF.

This clonotype occurred a few times. The chain carries TRBV7-2 and TRBJ1-6; D unclear. In germline, CDR1 is SGHTA, CDR2 FQGNSA. CDR3 length equals 16 residues. The V gene lost 2 bases and the J gene lost 9 bases, with 17 bases spanning the gap. CDR3: CASSLKGISGVSPLHF. The CDR3 coding sequence is TGTGCCAGCAGCTTAAAAGGAATCAGTGGGGTTTCACCCCTCCACTTT.

This clonotype was detected only a few times. This chain joins TRBV7-2 and TRBJ1-5; 7 nucleotides agree with TRBD1. V dropped 5 bases and J dropped 0; count of bases not matched to a gene: 4. This CDR3 region has 15 residues. Germline CDR1 is SGHTA and CDR2 is FQGNSA. The CDR3 is CASSQGTVSNQPQHF. CDR3 DNA: TGTGCCAGCAGCCAGGGGACAGTTAGCAATCAGCCCCAGCATTTT.

In its sample, this clonotype was seen a few times. J is TRBJ2-7 and V is TRBV29-1; 8 bases are shared with TRBD1. Losses at the gene ends were 6 bases for V and 2 bases for J; bases not matched to a gene: 3. The germline V gene has CDR1 SQVTM and CDR2 ANQGSEA. The CDR3 length is 12 residues. CDR3 region: CSVQGVAYEQYF. The CDR3 DNA sequence: TGCAGCGTACAGGGGGTGGCCTACGAGCAGTACTTC.

Only a few counts were recorded for this clonotype. The chain links TRBV6-5 to TRBJ1-2; no clear D gene. Germline V gene sequence: CDR1 MNHEY, CDR2 SVGAGI. The CDR3 consists of 14 residues. Trimming cost V 2 bases and J 2 bases, with 9 bases left between them. CDR3 residues: CASSYRAENYGYTF. DNA of the CDR3: TGTGCCAGCAGTTACCGGGCAGAGAACTATGGCTACACCTTC.

This clonotype was seen a handful of times. The chain couples TRBV28 to TRBJ2-7, with a possible D match to TRBD2 (7 bases). V was pared by 2 bases and J by 6 bases, with 14 bases between. CDR3 size: 14 residues. Germline V CDR1 and CDR2: MDHEN, SYDVKM. The CDR3 here is CASSLAGARGEQYF. In DNA, the CDR3 is TGTGCCAGCAGTTTAGCGGGGGCCCGGGGCGAGCAGTACTTC.

The chain links TRBV2 to TRBJ2-1; 7 bases fit TRBD1. The germline gives CDR1 SNHLY, CDR2 FYNNEI. With V trimmed by 4 bases and J by 7 bases, 13 bases remained unmatched. The CDR3 spans 16 residues. CDR3 in amino acids: CASSVLETGIWNEQFF. The CDR3 nucleotides read TGTGCCAGCAGTGTCCTCGAGACAGGGATTTGGAATGAGCAGTTCTTC.

This clonotype was counted a few times. The CDR3 sequence: CASSQAAGTSGSYEQYF. In DNA form, the CDR3 reads TGTGCCAGCAGCCAAGCCGCCGGGACTAGCGGATCCTACGAGCAGTACTTC. This chain links TRBV4-2 with TRBJ2-7, with TRBD2 matching 11 bases. The CDR3 runs 17 residues. The ends lost 1 base at V and 1 base at J; junction bases unmatched: 6. Germline-derived CDR1 and CDR2 are LGHNA and YNFKEQ.

This clonotype was detected a few times. The rearrangement links TRBV10-2 to TRBJ2-7; possibly TRBD1 for D (6 bases). Per germline, CDR1 WSHSY and CDR2 SAAADI. The CDR3 has 15 residues. Trimming shortened V by 1 base and J by 5 bases, and 15 bases separated the two germline ends. The CDR3 sequence: CASSEFVQGADEQYF. The CDR3 DNA follows: TGCGCCAGCAGTGAGTTCGTACAGGGCGCGGACGAGCAGTACTTC.

This clonotype turned up a few times. This chain uses TRBV9 with TRBJ2-2; no clear D. The V and J ends lost 3 bases and 6 bases respectively, with 6 bases between them. CDR3 length equals 12 residues. CDR1 is SGDLS, CDR2 YYNGEE, per germline. CDR3 bases: TGTGCCAGCAGCGCCGGCCCCGGGGAGCTGTTTTTT. This sequence encodes CASSAGPGELFF.

The chain couples TRBV7-2 to TRBJ2-7; D possibly corresponds to TRBD2 (5 bases). Germline CDR1 SGHTA, CDR2 FQGNSA. The CDR3 sequence is 13 residues long. The germline V and J ends were trimmed by 2 bases and 8 bases, with 13 bases remaining between them. In nucleotides, the CDR3 is TGTGCCAGCAGCTTAAATCGGGATTGGAAGCAGTACTTC. Amino acid sequence: CASSLNRDWKQYF.

V usage is TRBV9 and J usage is TRBJ2-2; D ambiguous. CDR1 and CDR2 from the germline V gene are SGDLS and YYNGEE. V was pared by 2 bases and J by 4 bases, with 3 bases between. The CDR3 is 12 residues long. The CDR3 DNA follows: TGTGCCAGCAGCGTTCCCACCGGGGAGCTGTTTTTT. Protein product: CASSVPTGELFF.

The chain employs TRBV7-7 and TRBJ2-3, with unresolved D. V lost 5 bases and J lost 5, with 17 bases in between. The length of the CDR3 is 15 residues. The germline V gene has CDR1 SSHAT and CDR2 FNYEAQ (reference sequence). The CDR3 protein is CASSPSRLTRDTQYF. The DNA of the CDR3 is TGTGCCAGCAGCCCCTCCAGGCTGACCAGAGATACGCAGTATTTT.

In this sample, this clonotype turned up a few times. The V gene is TRBV9, the J gene TRBJ2-3; D gene unclear. This CDR3 contains 13 residues. Germline loops: CDR1 SGDLS, CDR2 YYNGEE. V lost 0 bases and J lost 9, with 11 bases in between. This chain's CDR3 is CASSVEDRRTQYF. As DNA, the CDR3 is TGTGCCAGCAGCGTAGAGGACCGACGGACGCAGTATTTT.

This clonotype showed up many times. This chain connects TRBV29-1 to TRBJ2-7, with a tentative D call TRBD1 (5 bases). The germline gives CDR1 SQVTM, CDR2 ANQGSEA. V lost 0 bases, J lost 12 bases, and 15 bases lay in between. The CDR3 is made up of 12 amino acids. In DNA, the CDR3 is TGCAGCGTTGAAGACGTCAGGGCACGGCGGTACTTC. This translates into CSVEDVRARRYF.

V and J are TRBV25-1 and TRBJ2-1; 7 bases match TRBD2. Looked up from germline, CDR1 is MGHDK and CDR2 is SYGVNS. CDR3 length equals 14 residues. V gave up 4 bases and J gave up 4 bases; unmatched junction bases: 4. The CDR3 reads CASSAGTTYNEQFF. DNA for the CDR3: TGTGCCAGCAGTGCCGGGACTACGTACAATGAGCAGTTCTTC.

This clonotype was detected only a few times. The J gene is TRBJ2-1, the V gene TRBV7-9, with TRBD1 as a possible D gene (6 bases). Trimming pared 3 bases from V and 4 bases from J, leaving 19 bases between. Germline values: CDR1 SEHNR, CDR2 FQNEAQ (reference sequence). The CDR3 loop spans 17 amino acids. The CDR3 coding sequence is TGTGCCAGCAGCTTCGTCCCAGGGGATTCTTCTTACAATGAGCAGTTCTTC. This encodes CASSFVPGDSSYNEQFF. Looking up the rest from reference TRBV7-9 and TRBJ2-1 gives the full variable domain: DTGVSQNPRHKITKRGQNVTFRCDPISEHNRLYWYRQTLGQGPEFLTYFQNEAQLEKSRLLSDRFSAERPKGSFSTLEIQRTEQGDSAMYLCASSFVPGDSSYNEQFFGPGTRLTVL.